This TCR beta chain emerged from a study of beta chain features in type 1 diabetes (dated by TCRdb to 2016 to 2019). For context, the study as a whole: Mean age, gender distribution, total cell number and subset yield did not differ between patients and healthy donors. A total of 100 million to 140 million sorted cells were examined across all samples, and the number of cells per subset was strongly correlated with RNA yield. Whereas all 30 or so donors provided naive and central memory subsets, regulatory and stem cell-like memory subsets were isolated from just 8 patients and about eight healthy donors. The study compared TCRB repertoires of sorted circulating CD4+ T cell subsets between recently diagnosed type 1 diabetes patients and matched healthy donors.

Broader findings and caveats from the paper: Because cDNA rather than genomic DNA was sequenced, highly expressing activated cells could have been over-represented, although no difference in activation and CD3 levels was found between groups. Shorter templates might be favored by PCR, yet because patient and control samples were amplified and corrected together, any such skew would affect both groups equally. Only small numbers of individuals were included in the HLA sub-analyses, which left unresolved whether HLA type had any influence on TCRB rearrangement. Type 1 diabetes patients showed a moderate but significant shortening of TCRB CDR3 length in all four CD4+ subsets. At VDJ recombination sites, patients with type 1 diabetes made fewer insertions and deleted more nucleotides, a pattern implying thymic rearrangement abnormalities. Naive, central memory and regulatory TCRB repertoires appeared to be more alike among patients than among healthy donors.

Each donor gave one peripheral blood draw, about 110 mL on average, collected into heparinised tubes. A BD FACSAria II was used to sort naive, central memory, regulatory and stem cell-like memory CD4+ T cells with a panel that included CD45RO, CCR7, CD25, CD127, CD95 and CD27. A purity above 98% was achieved for all sorted populations. Right away, PBMCs were isolated by Lymphoprep density gradient centrifugation and were stained directly, with no culture step. So that batch effects would be minimized, each experiment stained and sorted samples in pairs, pairing one healthy donor with one patient. As regards this clone: Its antigen is still unknown. Base qualities are not at hand, and no much larger clone is one base apart.

Relative to germline, V is 0 bases shorter and J is 7 bases shorter, with 5 bases between their ends. The germline V gene gives CDR1 as MNHEY and CDR2 as SVGAGI. Spanning cysteine to phenylalanine, the CDR3 consists of 12 amino acids. Of all the DNA, just the CDR3 is kept, 36 bases in frame from base 1. All of the isolated RNA was reverse transcribed with the High Capacity cDNA Reverse Transcription Kit, so expressed TCRB transcripts were sequenced. Deep immunoSEQ sequencing was applied to naive, central memory and regulatory T cell samples, giving an average of roughly 3.5 million total reads per sample. Sorted cells were lysed in RLT buffer, and RNA was extracted using DNase-treated RNeasy Micro or Mini kits according to cell number. To prevent cross-contamination, every cell subset was processed on its own, while patient and healthy donor samples were processed together. The immunoSEQ multiplex PCR was used to amplify TCRB sequences from cDNA, yielding 87-bp fragments that span the CDR3 region. Sequencing of the amplicons was done on the Illumina HiSeq platform. Per the original workflow: Synthetic template baselines were used to correct PCR bias computationally, reads within Hamming distance 2 were collapsed together, and singletons that could not be merged were discarded. By aligning reads against IMGT, V, D and J genes, CDR3 length, and insertions or deletions at six rearrangement sites were assigned. Clonotype counts were normalized to sorted cell number within each subset before computing true diversity and Gini coefficients with the tcR R package. The overlap coefficient, calculated on TCRB nucleotide sequences, was used to measure repertoire sharing. Out-of-frame TCRB sequences from naive cells were analyzed to stand in for the pre-selection repertoire. TCRdb carries this immuneACCESS record with in-frame sequences only. Its versions omit some clonotypes, under half of them owing to an unresolved V gene in the studies checked, with the rest unexplained. V and J calls plus clone size are reproduced from that table; the DNA served to infer D and trimming. Within this sample are 620,000 or so clones, with 15% to 19% of them counted one time only. Together, the top ten hold about 0.097% of the sample.

This clonotype was sampled from a man between 18 and 29 years old in good health. The V and J genes are TRBV6-5 and TRBJ2-3; the D gene is not confidently resolved. Sequencing used naive CD4+ T cells from blood. In the paper's terms, the cell subset or site label means: true naive CD4+ T cells. The DNA sequence reads TGTGCCAGCAGTTACTCGCCACATACGCAGTATTTT. It encodes CASSYSPHTQYF.